Sequencing of this T cell receptor beta chain was carried out in a study of cytotoxic CD8 clonotypes in ibrutinib-treated CLL. Study at large: Enrolment comprised 10 to 11 relapsed/refractory and about 16 treatment-naive patients; fewer than 18 were IGHV unmutated. Per sample, productive templates averaged approximately 250,000 and productive rearrangements averaged 94,082. Responses: around 25 partial, 2 complete; after median approximately 68 months, around 15 stayed remitted, approximately twelve progressed.

Sequencing was performed with immunoSEQ multiplex PCR; in TCRdb, only in-frame clones are kept and a portion is missing. This sample has some 200,000 clones, with about three quarters found just once. To note about this clone: Its antigen is not known.

Deletions cut 0 bases from V and 1 base from J, with 10 bases between. CDR1 and CDR2 from the germline V gene are SGHDT and YYEEEE. The CDR3 has 15 amino acids. Notes on the study in general: The study sampled sustained-remission and progressing patients at different times.

The source is a human donor with chronic lymphocytic leukemia. The chain uses TRBV5-6 and TRBJ1-1; D might be TRBD1 (5 bases). The sample consisted of PBMCs, taken after 12 months of ibrutinib treatment. CDR3 residues: CASSLGGASNTEAFF. The CDR3 DNA follows: TGTGCCAGCAGCTTGGGTGGGGCTTCGAACACTGAAGCTTTCTTT.